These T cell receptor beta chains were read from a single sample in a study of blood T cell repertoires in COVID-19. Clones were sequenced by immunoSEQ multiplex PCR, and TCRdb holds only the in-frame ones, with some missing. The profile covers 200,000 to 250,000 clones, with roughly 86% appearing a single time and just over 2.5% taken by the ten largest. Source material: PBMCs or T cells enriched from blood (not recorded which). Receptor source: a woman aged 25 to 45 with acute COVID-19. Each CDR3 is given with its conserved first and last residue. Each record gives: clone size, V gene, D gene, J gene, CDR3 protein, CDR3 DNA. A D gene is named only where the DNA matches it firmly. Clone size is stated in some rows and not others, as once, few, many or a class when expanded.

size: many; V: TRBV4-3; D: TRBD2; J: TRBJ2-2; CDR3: CASSQETSAGELFF; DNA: TGCGCCAGCAGCCAAGAGACTAGCGCCGGGGAGCTGTTTTTT
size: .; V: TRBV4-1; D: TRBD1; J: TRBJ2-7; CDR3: CASSKQTGGVYEQYF; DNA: TGCGCCAGCAGCAAACAGACAGGGGGCGTTTACGAGCAGTACTTC
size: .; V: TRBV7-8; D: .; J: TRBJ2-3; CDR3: CASSLGQIAITDTQYF; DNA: TGTGCCAGCAGCTTAGGGCAGATTGCCATCACAGATACGCAGTATTTT
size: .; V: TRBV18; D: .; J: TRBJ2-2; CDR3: CASSQRQDPNTGELFF; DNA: TGTGCCAGCTCCCAACGACAGGACCCGAACACCGGGGAGCTGTTTTTT
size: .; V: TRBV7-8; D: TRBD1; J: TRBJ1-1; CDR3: CASSLDTGGLDTEAFF; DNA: TGTGCCAGCAGCTTAGACACAGGGGGCTTGGACACTGAAGCTTTCTTT
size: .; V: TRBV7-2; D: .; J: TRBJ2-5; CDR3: CASSPDRGGETQYF; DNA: TGTGCCAGCAGCCCAGACAGGGGAGGGGAGACCCAGTACTTC
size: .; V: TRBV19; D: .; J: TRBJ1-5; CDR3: CASSPPPRYLSNQPQHF; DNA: TGTGCCAGTAGCCCACCACCCAGGTACCTCAGCAATCAGCCCCAGCATTTT
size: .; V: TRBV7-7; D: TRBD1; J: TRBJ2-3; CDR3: CASSYGTGWRDTQYF; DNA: TGTGCTAGCAGCTACGGGACAGGGTGGAGAGATACGCAGTATTTT
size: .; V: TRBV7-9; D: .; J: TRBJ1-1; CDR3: CASSPQGQRPNTEAFF; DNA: TGTGCCAGCAGCCCCCAAGGACAGCGTCCGAACACTGAAGCTTTCTTT
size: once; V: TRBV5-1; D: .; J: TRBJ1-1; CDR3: CASSLGGGAGTEAFF; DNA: TGCGCCAGCAGCTTGGGGGGGGGCGCAGGCACTGAAGCTTTCTTT
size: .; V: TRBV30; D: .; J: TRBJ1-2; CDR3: CAWTSTGDYGYTF; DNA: TGTGCCTGGACCTCGACAGGTGATTATGGCTACACCTTC
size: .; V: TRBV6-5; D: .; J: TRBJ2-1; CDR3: CASSYGGAYNEQFF; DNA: TGTGCCAGCAGTTACGGGGGGGCTTACAATGAGCAGTTCTTC
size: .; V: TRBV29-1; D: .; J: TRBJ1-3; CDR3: CSVEGADGDTIYF; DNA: TGCAGCGTTGAGGGGGCAGACGGGGACACCATATATTTT
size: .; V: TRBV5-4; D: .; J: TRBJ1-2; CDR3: CASSLRRALTGDYGYTF; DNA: TGTGCCAGCAGTCTACGCAGGGCCCTTACGGGGGACTATGGCTACACCTTC